Shown below are 19 T cell receptor beta chains from a single sample sequenced in a study of OX40 agonist ivuxolimab in advanced cancers. TCRdb's copy holds only in-frame clones and misses some; the assay was immunoSEQ multiplex PCR. The sample yields about 68,000 clones, 84% seen once. The material was CD4+ or CD8+ T cells sorted from blood, obtained in a trial of the OX40 agonist ivuxolimab. These receptors came from an adult with an advanced solid tumor such as melanoma, head and neck, liver or kidney cancer.

The gene calls are TRBV9 and TRBJ2-5; D may be TRBD2 (5 bases). CDR3 size: 17 residues. V was shortened by 0 bases and J by 5 bases, with 20 bases between the two germline ends. From germline, CDR1 is SGDLS and CDR2 YYNGEE. The CDR3 nucleotides read TGTGCCAGCAGCGTAGGACGGACTGACTCCTCGGGGGAGACCCAGTACTTC. It yields the protein CASSVGRTDSSGETQYF.

This rearrangement joins TRBV29-1 to TRBJ1-2; D not resolved. V lost 4 bases to trimming and J lost 3 bases, with 18 bases between them. CDR1 and CDR2 (germline): SQVTM, ANQGSEA. The CDR3 contains 15 residues. CDR3 DNA sequence: TGCAGCGTTGGGACGCCACGGGCTCTTGACTATGGCTACACCTTC. It is translated as CSVGTPRALDYGYTF.

The gene calls are TRBV28 and TRBJ2-7; D gene unclear. Germline CDR1 reads MDHEN; CDR2 reads SYDVKM. The length of the CDR3 is 13 residues. The V end lost 2 bases, the J end lost 1 base, and 6 bases lay between the germline ends. The CDR3 nucleotides are TGTGCCAGCAGTTTAAAGGTATCCTACGAGCAGTACTTC. Translated, it gives CASSLKVSYEQYF.

The V gene is TRBV5-1, the J gene TRBJ1-1; 7 nucleotides agree with TRBD1. V lost 4 bases, J lost 1 base, and 7 bases stayed unmatched. This CDR3 comprises 15 residues. CDR1 and CDR2 (germline): SGHRS, YFSETQ. The CDR3 region has the DNA TGCGCCAGCAGCCGAAGACAGGGTGAGAACACTGAAGCTTTCTTT. This encodes CASSRRQGENTEAFF.

The chain carries TRBV18 and TRBJ1-3; 9 nucleotides align to TRBD1. V trimming: 4 bases; J trimming: 4 bases; junction bases outside the gene matches: 8. This CDR3 is built from 16 residues. Germline loops: CDR1 KGHSH, CDR2 LQKENI. The CDR3 loop is CASSQPGQGTGNTIYF. In DNA, the CDR3 is TGTGCCAGCTCACAACCGGGACAGGGAACGGGAAACACCATATATTTT.

The chain links TRBV5-1 to TRBJ2-2; D ambiguous. This CDR3 is built from 14 residues. Trimming pared 0 bases from V and 5 bases from J, leaving 8 bases between. Germline CDR1 is SGHRS and CDR2 is YFSETQ. The CDR3 coding sequence is TGCGCCAGCAGCTTGGGCCAACGTACCGGGGAGCTGTTTTTT. Its protein is CASSLGQRTGELFF.

By share of the sample, this clone is medium-sized. The V gene is TRBV5-6, the J gene TRBJ1-5; D call uncertain. The CDR3 has 16 residues. The V end lost 4 bases, the J end lost 0 bases, and 14 bases lay between the germline ends. CDR1 SGHDT and CDR2 YYEEEE come from the germline V gene. CDR3 in DNA: TGTGCCAGCAGCGACTTCGGTCTAAATAGCAATCAGCCCCAGCATTTT. It translates to CASSDFGLNSNQPQHF.

The CDR3: CASSRGLAEETQYF. The CDR3, as DNA: TGCGCCAGCAGCAGGGGGCTGGCCGAAGAGACCCAGTACTTC. The gene calls are TRBV5-1 and TRBJ2-5, with 7 bases fitting TRBD1. V lost 4 bases and J lost 3; bases outside the gene matches: 6. Germline CDR1 and CDR2: SGHRS and YFSETQ. CDR3 length equals 14 residues.

The chain recombines TRBV9 with TRBJ2-7; 10 positions agree with TRBD2. The length of the CDR3 is 13 residues. Trimming took 3 bases from V and 5 from J; bases not matched to a gene: 2. Germline CDR1 reads SGDLS; CDR2 reads YYNGEE. CDR3 DNA: TGTGCCAGCAGCGATAGCGGGAGGAACGAGCAGTACTTC. This encodes CASSDSGRNEQYF.

The chain carries TRBV11-2 and TRBJ1-4; D ambiguous. The CDR3 length is 17 residues. Per the germline V gene, CDR1 is SGHAT and CDR2 is FQNNGV. Trimming removed 5 bases from V and 0 bases from J, with 16 bases in between. The CDR3: CASSAGRGYATNEKLFF. The CDR3 DNA reads TGTGCCAGCAGCGCGGGCCGGGGTTACGCAACTAATGAAAAACTGTTTTTT.

This chain joins TRBV27 and TRBJ2-7; the D gene is possibly TRBD2 (5 bases). This CDR3 contains 21 residues. The germline V and J ends were trimmed by 5 bases and 0 bases, with 32 bases remaining between them. The V gene's germline CDR1 is MNHEY and CDR2 SMNVEV (reference sequence). CDR3 sequence reads: CASSLRGMLLYMERASYEQYF. CDR3 DNA: TGTGCCAGCAGTCTAAGAGGGATGCTCCTCTACATGGAAAGGGCCTCCTACGAGCAGTACTTC.

The chain employs TRBV28 and TRBJ1-5; no clear D. V lost 9 bases to trimming and J lost 8 bases, with 17 bases between them. This CDR3 contains 13 residues. CDR1 MDHEN and CDR2 SYDVKM come from the germline V gene. This chain's CDR3 is CASLRPAGEPQHF. CDR3 coding DNA: TGTGCCAGTTTACGGCCCGCCGGAGAGCCCCAGCATTTT.

This chain connects TRBV6-1 to TRBJ1-1; 8 bases line up with TRBD1. CDR3 size: 14 residues. Losses at the gene ends were 5 bases for V and 4 bases for J; bases not matched to a gene: 6. Per the germline V gene, CDR1 is MNHNS and CDR2 is SASEGT. For the CDR3, the DNA is TGTGCCAGCAGTAAGGACAGGGTCAGCACTGAAGCTTTCTTT. It yields the protein CASSKDRVSTEAFF.

The CDR3 sequence: CASSLLGGLAGIETQYF. In DNA, the CDR3 is TGTGCCAGCAGTTTATTAGGGGGGCTAGCGGGAATCGAGACCCAGTACTTC. The rearrangement joins TRBV27 to TRBJ2-5, with 9 bases that match TRBD2. The CDR3 covers 17 residues. The germline gives CDR1 MNHEY, CDR2 SMNVEV (reference sequence). J lost 5 bases, V lost 1 base, and 11 bases had no gene match.

The J gene is TRBJ1-2, the V gene TRBV5-1; 8 bases align to TRBD1. Germline V gives CDR1 SGHRS, CDR2 YFSETQ. V lost 1 base, J lost 6 bases, and 2 bases stayed unmatched. The CDR3 spans 13 residues. Here the CDR3 reads CASSLSGGNGYTF. CDR3 nucleotide sequence: TGCGCCAGCAGCTTGTCAGGGGGCAATGGCTACACCTTC.

V usage is TRBV10-1 and J usage is TRBJ2-2, with TRBD1 as a possible D gene (5 bases). The germline CDR1 and CDR2 sequences are WNHNN and SYGVQD (reference sequence). V was cut by 5 bases and J by 8 bases, with 12 bases left in between. The CDR3 has 13 residues. Here the CDR3 reads CASSPGPRGELFF. The CDR3 region has the DNA TGCGCCAGCAGTCCAGGGCCAAGGGGGGAGCTGTTTTTT.

The genes are TRBV28 and TRBJ1-2; D is ambiguous. This CDR3 has 11 amino acids. Looked up from germline, CDR1 is MDHEN and CDR2 is SYDVKM. V was clipped by 4 bases and J by 7 bases, with 7 bases between them. The chain's CDR3 is CASSSSRGYTF. DNA for the CDR3: TGTGCCAGCAGTTCCTCTCGTGGCTACACCTTC.

The V call is TRBV5-1, the J call TRBJ2-5; 11 bases are shared with TRBD2. The J call is doubtful: the DNA matches TRBJ2-7 better. From germline, CDR1 is SGHRS and CDR2 YFSETQ. The CDR3 loop spans 14 amino acids. CDR3 in amino acids: CASSSGLADYEQYF. The CDR3 nucleotides are TGCGCCAGCAGCTCGGGACTAGCGGACTACGAGCAGTACTTC.

This clone was recorded once. This chain links TRBV4-3 with TRBJ1-1, with D unresolved. The CDR3 is made up of 14 amino acids. The ends were cut back, 3 bases at V and 1 base at J, with 9 bases in the middle. Germline lookup yields CDR1 LGHNA and CDR2 YSLEER. The chain's CDR3 is CASSQRSQNTEAFF. The CDR3, as DNA: TGCGCCAGCAGCCAGCGCAGCCAGAACACTGAAGCTTTCTTT.